This TCR beta chain was recorded in a study of response to subunit inactivated influenza vaccine. Findings and limits, study-wide: Only a handful of new T cells, the authors suggested, are recruited with each seasonal influenza vaccination.

Trimming left V 3 bases short and J 9 bases short, with 9 bases between. The length of the CDR3 is 13 residues. About this clonotype: The antigen is not known.

From the RT-PCR reads, TCRdb called clonotypes with MiXCR, one entry per CDR3 protein. The data show about half a million distinct CDR3 sequences, around 9.9% seen once. V gene TRBV12-3 or TRBV12-4 combines with J gene TRBJ1-6; D uncertain. The sample was PBMCs from blood, taken roughly 47 days after vaccination. This clonotype was sampled from a man aged 50-60 years who received an inactivated influenza vaccine. The CDR3 is CASSLTVSSPLHF. Here the CDR3 DNA reads TGTGCCAGCAGTTTGACGGTGTCTTCACCCCTCCACTTT.